The 20 T cell receptor beta chains below all came from one sample that was sequenced in a study of CD8 T cells in Susac syndrome. Reverse transcription used roughly 0.45 to 1 ug RNA and random hexamers. TCRdb reanalysed the immunoSEQ multiplex PCR reads using MiXCR and keeps one entry per CDR3 protein. Of 200,000 to 300,000 distinct CDR3 sequences in the sample, almost 97% were seen once. The sample taken for sequencing was CD4+ T cells from PBMCs. The receptor set was obtained from a human donor with Susac syndrome.

This rearrangement joins TRBV2 to TRBJ1-5; the D gene is possibly TRBD1 (5 bases). The V end was cut by 4 bases, the J end by 0 bases, with 10 bases between. CDR3 length: 15 amino acids. CDR1 is SNHLY, CDR2 FYNNEI, per germline. This CDR3 is CASSGGSPSNQPQHF. DNA of the CDR3: TGTGCCAGCAGTGGGGGCTCGCCTAGCAATCAGCCCCAGCATTTT.

In DNA form, the CDR3 reads TGTGCCAGCAGCTTACTAGCGGGAGGTCGGTCCTACAATGAGCAGTTCTTC. Translation: CASSLLAGGRSYNEQFF. The V and J genes are TRBV9 and TRBJ2-1, with 12 bases lining up with TRBD2. Germline CDR1 reads SGDLS; CDR2 reads YYNGEE. With V trimmed by 4 bases and J by 1 base, 6 bases remained unmatched. The CDR3 covers 17 residues. The complete variable domain, with remaining parts taken from reference TRBV9 and TRBJ2-1, reads DSGVTQTPKHLITATGQRVTLRCSPRSGDLSVYWYQQSLDQGLQFLIQYYNGEERAKGNILERFSAQQFPDLHSELNLSSLELGDSALYFCASSLLAGGRSYNEQFFGPGTRLTVL.

CDR3 sequence: CASSLRSASYNEQFF. In DNA form, the CDR3 reads TGTGCCAGCAGCTTAAGGTCCGCCTCCTACAATGAGCAGTTCTTC. The V gene is TRBV11-3, the J gene TRBJ2-1; D not resolved. Trimming shortened V by 2 bases and J by 0 bases, and 8 bases separated the two germline ends. From germline, CDR1 is SGHNT and CDR2 YENEEA. This CDR3 is 15 amino acids long.

V gene TRBV7-8 combines with J gene TRBJ2-4, with 8 bases matching TRBD2. The CDR3 covers 16 residues. Losses at the gene ends were 5 bases for V and 4 bases for J; bases not matched to a gene: 10. Germline CDR1 SGHVS, CDR2 FQNEAQ. This chain's CDR3 is CASSAPAGEWKNIQYF. CDR3 in DNA: TGTGCCAGCAGCGCCCCAGCGGGAGAATGGAAAAACATTCAGTACTTC.

The chain joins TRBV2 to TRBJ2-7; 7 positions match TRBD1. This CDR3 is 16 amino acids long. Germline CDR1 reads SNHLY; CDR2 reads FYNNEI. The V segment lost 1 base and the J segment 3 bases; nucleotides outside the gene matches: 9. The CDR3 spells CASSEGWDSASYEQYF. CDR3 bases: TGTGCCAGCAGTGAAGGGTGGGACAGCGCCAGCTACGAGCAGTACTTC.

The chain carries TRBV30 and TRBJ2-3; the D is unclear. Trimming removed 3 bases from V and 6 bases from J, with 7 bases in between. Germline loops: CDR1 GTSNPN, CDR2 SVGIG (reference sequence). The CDR3 runs 11 residues. The CDR3 is CAWSQEDTQYF. The CDR3 nucleotides are TGTGCCTGGAGCCAAGAGGATACGCAGTATTTT.

The V and J genes are TRBV9 and TRBJ2-1, with TRBD2 matching 7 bases. Germline assignment: CDR1 SGDLS and CDR2 YYNGEE. V lost 4 bases, J lost 7 bases, and 11 bases stayed unmatched. CDR3 size: 15 residues. The CDR3 protein is CASSSQSGMFNEQFF. DNA for the CDR3: TGTGCCAGCAGCTCTCAGAGCGGGATGTTTAATGAGCAGTTCTTC.

The gene calls are TRBV6-6 and TRBJ2-7, with D perhaps matching TRBD1 (5 bases). Looked up from germline, CDR1 is MNHNY and CDR2 is SVGAGI (reference sequence). The CDR3 has 12 residues. Trimming removed 0 bases at V and 6 bases at J, with 6 bases between. The CDR3 DNA sequence: TGTGCCAGCAGTTACTCGCAGGGCGAGCAGTACTTC. Its translation: CASSYSQGEQYF.

This chain links TRBV20-1 with TRBJ2-4; a possible D gene is TRBD2 (6 bases). Per germline, CDR1 DFQATT and CDR2 SNEGSKA (reference sequence). The length of the CDR3 is 12 residues. V lost 6 bases and J lost 8, with 14 bases in between. The CDR3 spells CSASGREDIQYF. CDR3 sequence (DNA): TGCAGTGCATCGGGGCGGGAAGACATTCAGTACTTC.

The J gene is TRBJ1-2, the V gene TRBV19, with 11 nucleotides matching TRBD1. This CDR3 has 15 residues. The V segment lost 8 bases and the J segment 8 bases; nucleotides outside the gene matches: 13. Per the germline V gene, CDR1 is LNHDA and CDR2 is SQIVND (reference sequence). The chain's CDR3 is CASLRTGGNPGGYTF. The CDR3 nucleotides read TGTGCCAGTTTGAGGACAGGGGGCAACCCCGGCGGCTACACCTTC.

V gene TRBV7-9 combines with J gene TRBJ1-2; unclear D gene. The CDR3 length is 13 residues. Trimming removed 4 bases from V and 7 bases from J, with 13 bases in between. Germline loops: CDR1 SEHNR, CDR2 FQNEAQ (reference sequence). The DNA for the CDR3 is TGTGCCAGCAGCTCCGACGTCGGGATTGGCTACACCTTC. Protein: CASSSDVGIGYTF.

This clonotype was counted once. The chain links TRBV11-2 to TRBJ2-5; D remains ambiguous. Germline CDR1 is SGHAT and CDR2 is FQNNGV. Trimming left V 4 bases short and J 9 bases short, with 9 bases between. The CDR3 is 11 residues long. The CDR3 DNA sequence: TGTGCCAGCAGCTCCCATTCTCCCCAGTACTTC. Translation gives CASSSHSPQYF.

The chain has TRBV3-1 and TRBJ2-1; D ambiguous. This CDR3 spans 14 amino acids. Germline values: CDR1 LGHDT, CDR2 YNNKEL (reference sequence). V was clipped by 2 bases and J by 7 bases, with 12 bases between them. CDR3 coding DNA: TGTGCCAGCAGCCAATTTAGGCGCGTGAATGAGCAGTTCTTC. Protein sequence: CASSQFRRVNEQFF.

V is TRBV2 and J is TRBJ2-1; TRBD1 matches 7 bases. The V gene's germline CDR1 is SNHLY and CDR2 FYNNEI. With V trimmed by 6 bases and J by 0 bases, 5 bases remained unmatched. This CDR3 has 15 residues. CDR3: CASRLDRSSYNEQFF. The DNA for the CDR3 is TGTGCCAGCAGGCTGGACAGGAGCTCCTACAATGAGCAGTTCTTC.

V is TRBV6-5 and J is TRBJ1-4; 8 positions agree with TRBD1. There are 13 residues in the CDR3. V gave up 7 bases and J gave up 11 bases; unmatched junction bases: 9. Germline lookup yields CDR1 MNHEY and CDR2 SVGAGI. This CDR3 reads CASTAGTGRKLFF. In DNA form, the CDR3 reads TGTGCCAGCACCGCAGGGACAGGCCGGAAACTGTTTTTT.

This chain joins TRBV5-1 and TRBJ2-5; TRBD2 matches 14 bases. There are 18 residues in the CDR3. Trimming cost V 1 base and J 2 bases; bases outside gene matches: 7. Germline V lookup: CDR1 SGHRS, CDR2 YFSETQ. The CDR3 loop is CASSLRGTSGRLQETQYF. DNA for the CDR3: TGCGCCAGCAGCTTGAGGGGGACTAGCGGGAGACTTCAAGAGACCCAGTACTTC. Full variable domain (outside the CDR3, taken from reference TRBV5-1 and TRBJ2-5): KAGVTQTPRYLIKTRGQQVTLSCSPISGHRSVSWYQQTPGQGLQFLFEYFSETQRNKGNFPGRFSGRQFSNSRSEMNVSTLELGDSALYLCASSLRGTSGRLQETQYFGPGTRLLVL.

This clonotype came up once. This chain connects TRBV29-1 to TRBJ2-1, with 10 bases lining up with TRBD1. The V gene end was trimmed by 3 bases and the J gene end by 4 bases; junction bases not matched to a gene: 3. Per the germline V gene, CDR1 is SQVTM and CDR2 is ANQGSEA. CDR3 length: 14 amino acids. The CDR3 is CSVDRGQGYNEQFF. CDR3 DNA sequence: TGCAGCGTTGATCGGGGACAGGGGTACAATGAGCAGTTCTTC.

The genes are TRBV5-1 and TRBJ2-3; D perhaps matches TRBD2 (6 bases). V was pared by 4 bases and J by 11 bases, with 11 bases between. CDR3 length: 11 residues. Per the germline V gene, CDR1 is SGHRS and CDR2 is YFSETQ. CDR3 sequence (DNA): TGCGCCAGCAGCGCGGGACCCGAGCAGTATTTT. Amino acid sequence: CASSAGPEQYF.

This rearrangement joins TRBV7-6 to TRBJ1-1, with a possible D match to TRBD1 (5 bases). Trimming took 0 bases from V and 1 from J, leaving 9 bases between them. Looked up from germline, CDR1 is SGHVS and CDR2 is FNYEAQ. CDR3 length: 15 residues. CDR3 nucleotide sequence: TGTGCCAGCAGCTTAGCAGCAGGGTGGAACACTGAAGCTTTCTTT. Translation gives CASSLAAGWNTEAFF.

This chain uses TRBV5-1 with TRBJ2-5; D ambiguous. Germline values: CDR1 SGHRS, CDR2 YFSETQ. There are 13 residues in the CDR3. Trimming removed 4 bases at V and 2 bases at J, with 9 bases between. CDR3 bases: TGCGCCAGCAGCATCACTCCACAAGAGACCCAGTACTTC. The encoded protein is CASSITPQETQYF.